The present entry profiles one T cell receptor beta chain with its context. The table came from immunoSEQ multiplex PCR; TCRdb's copy has only in-frame clones and leaves some out. The sample includes about 490,000 clones, around 79% of them seen just once. The sample is drawn from a study of shared clonotypes between healthy human individuals. V lost 7 bases and J 0 bases, leaving 7 bases between the germline ends. Germline-derived CDR1 and CDR2 are SQVTM and ANQGSEA. This CDR3 has 12 residues. Input material: PBMCs. The TCR originated in a woman in her thirties or forties in good health. Some clones in this sample may be carry-over from other donors' samples. V is TRBV29-1 and J is TRBJ1-5, with D tentatively TRBD1 (5 bases). CDR3 residues: CSAQDSNQPQHF. As DNA, the CDR3 is TGCAGCGCACAGGATAGCAATCAGCCCCAGCATTTT.